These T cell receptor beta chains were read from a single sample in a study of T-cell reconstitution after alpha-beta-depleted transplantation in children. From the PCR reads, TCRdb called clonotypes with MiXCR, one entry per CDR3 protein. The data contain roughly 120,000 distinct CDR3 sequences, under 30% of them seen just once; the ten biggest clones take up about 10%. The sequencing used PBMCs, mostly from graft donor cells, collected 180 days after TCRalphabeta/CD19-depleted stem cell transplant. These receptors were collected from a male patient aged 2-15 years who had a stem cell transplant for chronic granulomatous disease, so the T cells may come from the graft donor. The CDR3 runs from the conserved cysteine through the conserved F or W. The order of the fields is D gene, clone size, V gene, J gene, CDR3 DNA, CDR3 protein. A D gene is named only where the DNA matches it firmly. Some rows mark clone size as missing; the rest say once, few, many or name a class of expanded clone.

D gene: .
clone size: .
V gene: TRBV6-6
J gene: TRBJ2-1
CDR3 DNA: TGTGCCAGCAGCCCTGGGAGGGGGGGATACAATGAGCAGTTCTTC
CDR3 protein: CASSPGRGGYNEQFF

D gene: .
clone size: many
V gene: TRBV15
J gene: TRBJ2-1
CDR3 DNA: TGTGCCACCAGCAGAGATAAGGTCAATGAGCAGTTCTTC
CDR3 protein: CATSRDKVNEQFF

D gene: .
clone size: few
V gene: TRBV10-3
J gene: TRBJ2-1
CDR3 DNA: TGTGCCATCAGTGATGGCGGGAATGAGCAGTTCTTC
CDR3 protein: CAISDGGNEQFF

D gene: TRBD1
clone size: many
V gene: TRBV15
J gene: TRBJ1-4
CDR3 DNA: TGTGCCACCAGCGGGGGGGGACAGTCTAATGAAAAACTGTTTTTT
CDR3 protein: CATSGGGQSNEKLFF

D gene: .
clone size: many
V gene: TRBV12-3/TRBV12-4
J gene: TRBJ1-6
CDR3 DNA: TGTGCCAGCAGTTTAAAGGGTCCGAATTCACCCCTCCACTTT
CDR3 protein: CASSLKGPNSPLHF

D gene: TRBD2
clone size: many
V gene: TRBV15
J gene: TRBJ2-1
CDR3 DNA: TGTGCCACCAGCAGAGTACCCAGCGGGAGACAGTTCTTC
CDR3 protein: CATSRVPSGRQFF

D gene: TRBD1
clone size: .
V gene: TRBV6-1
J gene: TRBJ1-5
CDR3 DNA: TGTGCCAGCAGGATGACAGGGGGTGATCAGCCCCAGCATTTT
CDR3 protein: CASRMTGGDQPQHF

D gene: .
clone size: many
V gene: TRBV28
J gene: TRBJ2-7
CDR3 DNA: TGTGCCAGCAGTCCCAAGTACGAGCAGTACTTC
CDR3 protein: CASSPKYEQYF

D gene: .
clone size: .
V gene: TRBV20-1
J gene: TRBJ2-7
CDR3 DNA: TGCAGTGCTCGCGGGGCCGACGAGCAGTACTTC
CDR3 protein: CSARGADEQYF

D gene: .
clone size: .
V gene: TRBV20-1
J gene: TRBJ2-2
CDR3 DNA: TGCAGTGCTAGGGAGGGAGCCGGGGAGCTGTTTTTT
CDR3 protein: CSAREGAGELFF

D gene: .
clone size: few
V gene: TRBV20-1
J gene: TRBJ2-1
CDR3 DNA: TGCAGTGCTAGAGGCCGACCGGGCATTCGGGGTGAGCAGTTCTTC
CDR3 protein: CSARGRPGIRGEQFF

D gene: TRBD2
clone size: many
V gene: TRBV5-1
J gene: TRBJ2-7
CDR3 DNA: TGCGCCAGCATTGCTAGCGGACCCCCCTACGAGCAGTACTTC
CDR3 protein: CASIASGPPYEQYF

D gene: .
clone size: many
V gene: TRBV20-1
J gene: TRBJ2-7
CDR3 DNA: TGCAGTGCGAGAGGGGACACCCGCGGGAAGGAGCAGTACTTC
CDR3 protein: CSARGDTRGKEQYF

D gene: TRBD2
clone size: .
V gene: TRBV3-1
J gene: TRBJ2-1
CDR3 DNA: TGTGCCAGCAGCCCCCCCCTCGGCAAAACCGGGACTAGCGGGAATGGGCAGTTCTTC
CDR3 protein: CASSPPLGKTGTSGNGQFF

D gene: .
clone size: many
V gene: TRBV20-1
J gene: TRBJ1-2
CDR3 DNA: TGCAGTGCTAGAGATCCAGGGAAGCTGGATGGCTACACCTTC
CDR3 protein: CSARDPGKLDGYTF

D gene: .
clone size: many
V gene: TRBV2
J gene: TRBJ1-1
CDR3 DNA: TGTGCCAGCAGTCTCAGGGGTAGGCAGGGCACTGAAGCTTTCTTT
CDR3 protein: CASSLRGRQGTEAFF

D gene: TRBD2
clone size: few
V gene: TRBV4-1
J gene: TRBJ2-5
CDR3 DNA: TGCGCCAGCAGCCAAATCGGGACTAGCGGGACCCAAGAGACCCAGTACTTC
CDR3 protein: CASSQIGTSGTQETQYF

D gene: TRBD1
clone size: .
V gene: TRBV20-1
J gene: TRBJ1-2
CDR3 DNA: TGCAGTGCTAGAGCCATAAACCCCGACAGGGCTAACTATGGCTACACCTTC
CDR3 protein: CSARAINPDRANYGYTF

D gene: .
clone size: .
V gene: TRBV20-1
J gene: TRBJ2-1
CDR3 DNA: TGCAGTGCTAGGGATCCGTGGAACTCCTACAATGAGCAGTTCTTC
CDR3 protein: CSARDPWNSYNEQFF

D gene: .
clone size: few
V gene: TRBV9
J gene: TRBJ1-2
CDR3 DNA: TGTGCCAGCAGCGTAGGGACAGCCGGTCTAGGCTACACCTTC
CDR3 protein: CASSVGTAGLGYTF

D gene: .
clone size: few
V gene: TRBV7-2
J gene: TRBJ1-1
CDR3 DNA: TGTGCCAGCAGCTCCTCAAGTCGCGGCACTGAAGCTTTCTTT
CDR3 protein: CASSSSSRGTEAFF

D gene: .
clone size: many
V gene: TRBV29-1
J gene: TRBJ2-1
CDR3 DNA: TGCAGCGTTGAAGTTAGATACAATGAGCAGTTCTTC
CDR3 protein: CSVEVRYNEQFF

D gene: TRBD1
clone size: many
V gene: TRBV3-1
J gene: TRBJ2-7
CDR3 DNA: TGTGCCAGCAGCCAAGGACAGGGCACCGAGTACTTC
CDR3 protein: CASSQGQGTEYF

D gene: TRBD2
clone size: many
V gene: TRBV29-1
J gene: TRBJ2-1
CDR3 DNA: TGCAGCGTTGTACCTCATATAGCGGGGATCTACAATGAGCAGTTCTTC
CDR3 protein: CSVVPHIAGIYNEQFF

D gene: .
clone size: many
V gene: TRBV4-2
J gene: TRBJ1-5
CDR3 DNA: TGTGCCAGCAGCCAAGATTTGCTCGGCAGGGAAAATCAGCCCCAGCATTTT
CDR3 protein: CASSQDLLGRENQPQHF

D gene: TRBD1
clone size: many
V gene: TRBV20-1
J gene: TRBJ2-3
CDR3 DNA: TGCAGTGCTAGATACAGGGGGGAAGATACGCAGTATTTT
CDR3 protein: CSARYRGEDTQYF

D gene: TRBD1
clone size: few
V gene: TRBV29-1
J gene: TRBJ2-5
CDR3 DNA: TGCAGCGTTAACAAACAGGGGGGAAAAGAGACCCAGTACTTC
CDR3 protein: CSVNKQGGKETQYF

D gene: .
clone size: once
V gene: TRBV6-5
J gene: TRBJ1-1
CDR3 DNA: TGTGCCAGCAGTTACGCGAGGGGGGGGCTGAAAAACACTGAAGCTTTCTTT
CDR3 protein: CASSYARGGLKNTEAFF

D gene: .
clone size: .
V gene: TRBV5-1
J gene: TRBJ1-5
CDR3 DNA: TGCGCCAGCAGCTTGGACCCTGGCGGGCCCCAGCATTTT
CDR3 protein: CASSLDPGGPQHF

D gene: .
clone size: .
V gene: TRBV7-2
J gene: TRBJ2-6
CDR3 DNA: TGTGCCAGCAGCTTGCAGGGGCTTGGTGGGGCCAACGTCCTGACTTTC
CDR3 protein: CASSLQGLGGANVLTF

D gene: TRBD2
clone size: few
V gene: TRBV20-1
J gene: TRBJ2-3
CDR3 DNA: TGCAGTGCCAGGACTAGCGGGAGTGACACGCAGTATTTT
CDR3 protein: CSARTSGSDTQYF

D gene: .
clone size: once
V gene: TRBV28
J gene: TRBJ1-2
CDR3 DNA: TGTGCCAGCTCATCTGGGGGGCGGGGAGGCTACACCTTC
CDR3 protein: CASSSGGRGGYTF

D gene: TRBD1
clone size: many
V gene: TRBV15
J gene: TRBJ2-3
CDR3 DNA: TGTGCCACCAGCAGACACAGGGGTCCGCAGTATTTT
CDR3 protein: CATSRHRGPQYF

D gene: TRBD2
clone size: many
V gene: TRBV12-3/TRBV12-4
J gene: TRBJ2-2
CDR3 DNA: TGTGCCAGCAGTGCGGGGGGGCCCGGGGAGCTGTTTTTT
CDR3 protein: CASSAGGPGELFF

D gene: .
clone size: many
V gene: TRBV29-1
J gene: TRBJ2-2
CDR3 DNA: TGCAGCGTTGTAGCGGAGGACACCGGGGAGCTGTTTTTT
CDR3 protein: CSVVAEDTGELFF

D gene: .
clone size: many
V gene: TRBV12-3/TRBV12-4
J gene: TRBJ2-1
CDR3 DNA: TGTGCCAGCAGCCTCGGACCCTCCTACAATGAGCAGTTCTTC
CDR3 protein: CASSLGPSYNEQFF

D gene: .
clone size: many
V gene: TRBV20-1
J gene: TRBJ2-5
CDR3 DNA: TGCAGTGCTAGGACCGGGAGACAAGAGACCCAGTACTTC
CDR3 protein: CSARTGRQETQYF

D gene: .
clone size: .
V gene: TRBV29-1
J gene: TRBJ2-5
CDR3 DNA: TGCAGCGTTGAGGGCTTCACGCAAGAGACCCAGTACTTC
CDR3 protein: CSVEGFTQETQYF

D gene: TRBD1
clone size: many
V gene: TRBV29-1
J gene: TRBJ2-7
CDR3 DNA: TGCAGCGTTGATACAGGGGCGCCCCGGAGGCAGTACTTC
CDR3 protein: CSVDTGAPRRQYF

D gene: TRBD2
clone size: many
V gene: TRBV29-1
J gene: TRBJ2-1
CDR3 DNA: TGCAGCGTAGAGGGAGGGGTATACAATGAGCAGTTCTTC
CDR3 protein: CSVEGGVYNEQFF

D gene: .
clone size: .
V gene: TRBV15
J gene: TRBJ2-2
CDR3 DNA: TGTGCCACCAGCCTCCGAACCAACACCGGGGAGCTGTTTTTT
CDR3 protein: CATSLRTNTGELFF

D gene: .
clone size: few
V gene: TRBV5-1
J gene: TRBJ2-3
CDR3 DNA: TGCGCCAGCAGCTTGGACCAGACGAGCACAGATACGCAGTATTTT
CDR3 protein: CASSLDQTSTDTQYF

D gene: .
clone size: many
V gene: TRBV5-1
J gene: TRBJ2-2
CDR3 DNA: TGCGCCAGCAGCTTGGTTAGCGGACTCACCGGGGAGCTGTTTTTT
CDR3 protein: CASSLVSGLTGELFF

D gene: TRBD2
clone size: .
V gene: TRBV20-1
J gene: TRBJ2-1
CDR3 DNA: TGCAGTGCTAGAGGTCTAGCGGGAGTATGGTCCTACAATGAGCAGTTCTTC
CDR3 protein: CSARGLAGVWSYNEQFF